Sequencing of this T cell receptor (beta chain) was carried out in a study of T cells in Graves' hyperthyroidism and ophthalmopathy. General observations from the study: A model of 13 V-J pairs discriminated ophthalmopathy from stable hyperthyroidism. Before onset, ophthalmopathy was predicted by the model a median approximately 6.5 months earlier.

This clonotype was detected many times. Its antigen is currently unknown. Using RNA transcripts as the source, TCR beta CDR3 regions were amplified. HTBI primers were used for first-round RT-PCR of the TCR CDR3. Via MiXCR, TCRdb re-called the multiplex PCR reads, giving one row per CDR3 protein. The repertoire holds roughly 710,000 distinct CDR3 sequences, with approximately 40% as singletons. Patients aged 18 to 65 had newly diagnosed hyperthyroidism that had lasted under 2 months. V lost 0 bases, J lost 4 bases, and 5 bases stayed unmatched. This CDR3 spans 15 amino acids. Germline lookup yields CDR1 ENHRY and CDR2 SYGVKD.

The sample consisted of blood. The gene calls are TRBV10-3 and TRBJ1-1; 7 bases agree with TRBD1. The source of this sequence is a woman between 40 and 55 years old with Graves' hyperthyroidism. The CDR3 DNA follows: TGTGCCATCAGTGAGTCAGGGGGCAGGCGCACTGAAGCTTTCTTT. It specifies CAISESGGRRTEAFF.